The clone carrying this T cell receptor (beta chain) was detected only once. CDR3 size: 20 residues. Between the trimmed V and J ends, which lost 6 bases and 3 bases, there was a span of 33 bases. Germline V gene sequence: CDR1 MDHEN, CDR2 SYDVKM. Using immunoSEQ multiplex PCR, the repertoire was profiled, and TCRdb retains in-frame clones only, with some absent. The repertoire consists of roughly 140,000 clones, with 75% to 90% occurring once and the leading ten covering under 3.5%. This record belongs to a study of blood T cell repertoires in COVID-19. The gene calls are TRBV28 and TRBJ2-7, with no clear D. The sequencing input was peripheral blood. The source of this sequence is a woman aged 55-75 years with active COVID-19. CDR3 coding DNA: TGTGCCAGCAGCACCCTTCCGCTGCGACTTAGCCCACATCTATACTACGAGCAGTACTTC. This translates into CASSTLPLRLSPHLYYEQYF.